The T cell receptor beta chain under discussion was sequenced for a study of cytomegalovirus exposure and HLA in healthy donors. Researchers ran the PCR with 60 Vbeta and 13 Jbeta primers. Produced via immunoSEQ multiplex PCR; TCRdb's table is partial and in-frame only. This table holds 150,000 to 200,000 clones, 60% to 80% found once. Per the germline V gene, CDR1 is SGHTA and CDR2 is FQGNSA. The CDR3 length is 14 residues. The germline V and J ends were trimmed by 7 bases and 0 bases, with 9 bases remaining between them. General study points: Rarity characterized most TCR sequences, yet some public TCRs appeared in many donors. A missense DCLRE1C variant was associated with V- and J-gene trimming of TCR beta chains in a later analysis, and an independent cohort replicated the association. Reports state that TCR beta sequences accurately predicted most subjects' HLA-A and HLA-B alleles.

Remarks on this clone: The target antigen is unknown.

The chain couples TRBV7-2 to TRBJ2-2; D possibly corresponds to TRBD2 (6 bases). This TCR was sampled from a male donor in good health and CMV-seronegative. The sample consisted of PBMCs. CDR3 sequence: CASTLAPNTGELFF. CDR3 nucleotides: TGTGCCAGCACTCTAGCGCCGAACACCGGGGAGCTGTTTTTT. Full variable domain (remainder filled in from reference TRBV7-2 and TRBJ2-2): GAGVSQSPSNKVTEKGKDVELRCDPISGHTALYWYRQSLGQGLEFLIYFQGNSAPDKSGLPSDRFSAERTGGSVSTLTIQRTQQEDSAVYLCASTLAPNTGELFFGEGSRLTVL.